In this sample, the clone carrying this TCR beta chain turned up once. Its specificity is unknown. The sample comes from a study of cytomegalovirus exposure and HLA in healthy donors. Generated by immunoSEQ multiplex PCR, the TCRdb table keeps only in-frame clones and is missing some. Altogether tens of thousands of clones are present, roughly 94% being singletons, with the ten largest covering 1.5% to 2%. Study-wide findings and caveats: Rarity characterized most TCR sequences, yet some public TCRs appeared in many donors.

Trimming took 1 base from V and 5 from J, leaving 14 bases between them. This CDR3 spans 15 amino acids. Looked up from germline, CDR1 is SGHAT and CDR2 is FQDESV (reference sequence). The sequence was collected from a woman younger than 30 in good health and CMV-seropositive. V is TRBV11-1 and J is TRBJ2-5, with TRBD2 as a possible D gene (6 bases). Source material: PBMCs. This CDR3 is CASSLVPGEGETQYF. Written as DNA, the CDR3 is TGTGCCAGCAGCTTAGTTCCGGGAGAGGGGGAGACCCAGTACTTC. The whole variable domain, remainder taken from reference TRBV11-1 and TRBJ2-5, is EAEVAQSPRYKITEKSQAVAFWCDPISGHATLYWYRQILGQGPELLVQFQDESVVDDSQLPKDRFSAERLKGVDSTLKIQPAELGDSAMYLCASSLVPGEGETQYFGPGTRLLVL.